The rows below give T cell receptor beta chains drawn from one sample of a study of blood T cell repertoires in COVID-19. Clones were sequenced by immunoSEQ multiplex PCR, and TCRdb holds only the in-frame ones, with some missing. Of 320,000 or so clones in the sample, over 75% were seen once. The sample consisted of PBMCs or T cells enriched from blood (not recorded which). These receptors were taken from a man aged 25 to 40 who had recovered from COVID-19. Both conserved end residues are part of each CDR3. D genes are given only for firm matches. Rows may omit the clone size; those that give it use once, few, many or a size class.

clone size: -
D gene: -
V gene: TRBV5-8
CDR3 length: 17
J gene: TRBJ1-5
CDR3 DNA: TGTGCCAGCAGCTTGGGGGGGCCCAGGGGCGTCCGGCAGCCCCAGCATTTT
CDR3 protein: CASSLGGPRGVRQPQHF

clone size: -
D gene: -
V gene: TRBV12-3/TRBV12-4
CDR3 length: 13
J gene: TRBJ1-3
CDR3 DNA: TGTGCCAGCAGTACTGGGCAGGGAAACACCATATATTTT
CDR3 protein: CASSTGQGNTIYF

clone size: -
D gene: -
V gene: TRBV15
CDR3 length: 17
J gene: TRBJ1-6
CDR3 DNA: TGTGCCACCAGCAGAGACCTTGGACAGATCGCCAATTCACCCCTCCACTTT
CDR3 protein: CATSRDLGQIANSPLHF

clone size: -
D gene: -
V gene: TRBV5-4
CDR3 length: 15
J gene: TRBJ1-6
CDR3 DNA: TGTGCCAGCAGCCCCCGGACAGAGTATAATTCACCCCTCCACTTT
CDR3 protein: CASSPRTEYNSPLHF

clone size: -
D gene: -
V gene: TRBV19
CDR3 length: 10
J gene: TRBJ2-1
CDR3 DNA: TGTGCCAGTCGTTACAATGAGCAGTTCTTC
CDR3 protein: CASRYNEQFF

clone size: -
D gene: -
V gene: TRBV4-2
CDR3 length: 19
J gene: TRBJ2-3
CDR3 DNA: TGTGCCAGCAGCCAAGATAGGCCCCACGCGGGGTATTACGCAGATACGCAGTATTTT
CDR3 protein: CASSQDRPHAGYYADTQYF

clone size: -
D gene: TRBD1
V gene: TRBV7-3
CDR3 length: 15
J gene: TRBJ2-1
CDR3 DNA: TGTGCCAGCAGCCTTAATAACAGGGGCTACAATGAGCAGTTCTTC
CDR3 protein: CASSLNNRGYNEQFF

clone size: -
D gene: TRBD1
V gene: TRBV4-1
CDR3 length: 18
J gene: TRBJ1-3
CDR3 DNA: TGCGCCAGCAGCCAAATATTGGACAGGGGGCTGGATGGAAACACCATATATTTT
CDR3 protein: CASSQILDRGLDGNTIYF

clone size: -
D gene: -
V gene: TRBV9
CDR3 length: 16
J gene: TRBJ1-2
CDR3 DNA: TGTGCCAGCAGCGTAGCTCAAGAGGGAGGGGTCTATGGCTACACCTTC
CDR3 protein: CASSVAQEGGVYGYTF

clone size: -
D gene: -
V gene: TRBV19
CDR3 length: 13
J gene: TRBJ1-2
CDR3 DNA: TGTGCCAGTAGTATTTCTGTTCTTGATGGCTACACCTTC
CDR3 protein: CASSISVLDGYTF

clone size: -
D gene: -
V gene: TRBV6-2/TRBV6-3
CDR3 length: 12
J gene: TRBJ1-5
CDR3 DNA: TGTGCCAGCACCCCCGGGGGGCTGTTCTGGCATTTT
CDR3 protein: CASTPGGLFWHF

clone size: -
D gene: TRBD2
V gene: TRBV29-1
CDR3 length: 14
J gene: TRBJ2-5
CDR3 DNA: TGCAGCACTATAAAGACTAGCGGGGGTGAGACCCAGTACTTC
CDR3 protein: CSTIKTSGGETQYF

clone size: -
D gene: -
V gene: TRBV4-1
CDR3 length: 13
J gene: TRBJ2-7
CDR3 DNA: TGCGCCAGCAGCCTCAAGACTGCGTACGAGCAGTACTTC
CDR3 protein: CASSLKTAYEQYF

clone size: -
D gene: -
V gene: TRBV7-9
CDR3 length: 17
J gene: TRBJ1-1
CDR3 DNA: TGTGCCAGCAGCTTAGATATTCACCATAAATGGGCTTCTGAAGCTTTCTTT
CDR3 protein: CASSLDIHHKWASEAFF

clone size: -
D gene: TRBD1
V gene: TRBV30
CDR3 length: 15
J gene: TRBJ2-6
CDR3 DNA: TGTGCCTCAGGGACAGGGCCCTCTGGGGCCAACGTCCTGACTTTC
CDR3 protein: CASGTGPSGANVLTF

clone size: -
D gene: -
V gene: TRBV29-1
CDR3 length: 10
J gene: TRBJ2-5
CDR3 DNA: TGCAGCGTGGAACAGGGTCCCCAGTACTTC
CDR3 protein: CSVEQGPQYF

clone size: -
D gene: TRBD1
V gene: TRBV6-1
CDR3 length: 13
J gene: TRBJ1-2
CDR3 DNA: TGTGCCAGCAGTGAAACAGGGGGCGATGGCTACACCTTC
CDR3 protein: CASSETGGDGYTF

clone size: -
D gene: TRBD2
V gene: TRBV4-2
CDR3 length: 17
J gene: TRBJ2-7
CDR3 DNA: TGTGCCAGCAGCCCTCCGACTAGCGGGGGGGTCGAGGTCGAGCAGTACTTC
CDR3 protein: CASSPPTSGGVEVEQYF

clone size: -
D gene: -
V gene: TRBV6-5
CDR3 length: 13
J gene: TRBJ1-2
CDR3 DNA: TGTGCCAGCAGTCGTACAGGGATATTTGGCTACACCTTC
CDR3 protein: CASSRTGIFGYTF

clone size: -
D gene: TRBD1
V gene: TRBV6-6
CDR3 length: 14
J gene: TRBJ1-6
CDR3 DNA: TGTGCCAGCAGTTTGGACAGGGCCTTGGCTCCCCTCCACTTT
CDR3 protein: CASSLDRALAPLHF

clone size: -
D gene: TRBD2
V gene: TRBV24-1
CDR3 length: 15
J gene: TRBJ2-5
CDR3 DNA: TGTGCCACCAGTGATTTGGTTAGCGGGGAAGAGACCCAGTACTTC
CDR3 protein: CATSDLVSGEETQYF

clone size: -
D gene: TRBD1
V gene: TRBV19
CDR3 length: 16
J gene: TRBJ1-2
CDR3 DNA: TGTGCCAGTAGTATTATTCTAGGACAGGGACTGTATGGCTACACCTTC
CDR3 protein: CASSIILGQGLYGYTF

clone size: -
D gene: TRBD2
V gene: TRBV24-1
CDR3 length: 16
J gene: TRBJ2-2
CDR3 DNA: TGTGCCACCGGAACTGCGGGGGGCGGGGACACCGGGGAGCTGTTTTTT
CDR3 protein: CATGTAGGGDTGELFF

clone size: -
D gene: -
V gene: TRBV30
CDR3 length: 16
J gene: TRBJ2-5
CDR3 DNA: TGTGCCTGGAGTGTACAGGGGCCTGTCGGGGGCGTGACCCAGTACTTC
CDR3 protein: CAWSVQGPVGGVTQYF

clone size: -
D gene: -
V gene: TRBV27
CDR3 length: 15
J gene: TRBJ1-6
CDR3 DNA: TGTGCCAGCAGTTTAGCCAGGGGTTCTCATTCACCCCTCCACTTT
CDR3 protein: CASSLARGSHSPLHF

clone size: -
D gene: -
V gene: TRBV11-2
CDR3 length: 13
J gene: TRBJ2-3
CDR3 DNA: TGTGCCAGCAGCTTGAGAGTCACAGATACGCAGTATTTT
CDR3 protein: CASSLRVTDTQYF

clone size: -
D gene: -
V gene: TRBV11-3
CDR3 length: 13
J gene: TRBJ1-1
CDR3 DNA: TGTGCCAGCAGCTTAGGGGGGCATGGTGAAGCTTTCTTT
CDR3 protein: CASSLGGHGEAFF

clone size: -
D gene: -
V gene: TRBV7-2
CDR3 length: 12
J gene: TRBJ2-7
CDR3 DNA: TGTGCCAGCAGCCCGTCATTTCGGGAGCAGTACTTC
CDR3 protein: CASSPSFREQYF

clone size: -
D gene: -
V gene: TRBV9
CDR3 length: 20
J gene: TRBJ2-7
CDR3 DNA: TGTGCCAGCAGCGTGAGTACCCCAGAGGGGGGGGCGGACAGTCTCTACGAGCAGTACTTC
CDR3 protein: CASSVSTPEGGADSLYEQYF

clone size: -
D gene: -
V gene: TRBV21-1
CDR3 length: 12
J gene: TRBJ2-1
CDR3 DNA: TGTGCCAGCAGCAAAGTGAAGGGGTGGCAGTTCTTC
CDR3 protein: CASSKVKGWQFF

clone size: -
D gene: TRBD2
V gene: TRBV18
CDR3 length: 14
J gene: TRBJ2-1
CDR3 DNA: TGTGCCAGCTCATCGACTAGCGGGGGTGTCGAGCAGTTCTTC
CDR3 protein: CASSSTSGGVEQFF

clone size: once
D gene: TRBD1
V gene: TRBV19
CDR3 length: 15
J gene: TRBJ2-3
CDR3 DNA: TGTGCCAGTACCCCGGGACAGGGGAGCACAGATACGCAGTATTTT
CDR3 protein: CASTPGQGSTDTQYF

clone size: -
D gene: TRBD2
V gene: TRBV2
CDR3 length: 16
J gene: TRBJ2-3
CDR3 DNA: TGTGCCAGCAGTGAAAGACTAGCGGGGGACACAGATACGCAGTATTTT
CDR3 protein: CASSERLAGDTDTQYF

clone size: -
D gene: TRBD1
V gene: TRBV27
CDR3 length: 14
J gene: TRBJ1-5
CDR3 DNA: TGCGCCAGCAGTTGGGACAGAGGTGGACAGCCCCAGCATTTT
CDR3 protein: CASSWDRGGQPQHF

clone size: -
D gene: TRBD1
V gene: TRBV28
CDR3 length: 17
J gene: TRBJ1-2
CDR3 DNA: TGTGCCAGCAGTTCCCGGACAGGGAGATTGATTGACTATGGCTACACCTTC
CDR3 protein: CASSSRTGRLIDYGYTF

clone size: -
D gene: TRBD1
V gene: TRBV2
CDR3 length: 15
J gene: TRBJ1-4
CDR3 DNA: TGTGCCAGCAGTGAAGCGGGACAGGGGTACGAAAAACTGTTTTTT
CDR3 protein: CASSEAGQGYEKLFF

clone size: -
D gene: -
V gene: TRBV24-1
CDR3 length: 15
J gene: TRBJ1-4
CDR3 DNA: TGTGCCACCAGTGAACGAACAGGATATGGCGAAAAACTGTTTTTT
CDR3 protein: CATSERTGYGEKLFF

clone size: -
D gene: -
V gene: TRBV3-1/TRBV3-2
CDR3 length: 13
J gene: TRBJ1-2
CDR3 DNA: TGTGCCAGCAGGGCGGCGGGGGTCCATGGCTACACCTTC
CDR3 protein: CASRAAGVHGYTF

clone size: -
D gene: -
V gene: TRBV7-9
CDR3 length: 12
J gene: TRBJ1-6
CDR3 DNA: TGTGCCAGCAGCGCCTTCGGTTCACCCCTCCACTTT
CDR3 protein: CASSAFGSPLHF

clone size: -
D gene: TRBD2
V gene: TRBV28
CDR3 length: 18
J gene: TRBJ2-1
CDR3 DNA: TGTGCCAGCAGTCCCCGGGGTTGGCGGGGGGGCTCCTACAATGAGCAGTTCTTC
CDR3 protein: CASSPRGWRGGSYNEQFF

clone size: -
D gene: -
V gene: TRBV9
CDR3 length: 12
J gene: TRBJ1-2
CDR3 DNA: TGTGCCAGCTACAGTACTAACTATGGCTACACCTTC
CDR3 protein: CASYSTNYGYTF

clone size: -
D gene: TRBD1
V gene: TRBV11-2
CDR3 length: 16
J gene: TRBJ1-3
CDR3 DNA: TGTGCCAGCAGCGGGCGGACAGGGGGATCTGGAAACACCATATATTTT
CDR3 protein: CASSGRTGGSGNTIYF

clone size: -
D gene: TRBD1
V gene: TRBV29-1
CDR3 length: 13
J gene: TRBJ2-1
CDR3 DNA: TGCAGCGCAGGACAGGACTCCTACAATGAGCAGTTCTTC
CDR3 protein: CSAGQDSYNEQFF